Described below is a single T cell receptor (beta chain) sequence and its context. Germline lookup yields CDR1 MGHRA and CDR2 YSYEKL. The CDR3 loop spans 16 amino acids. Trimming removed 1 base at V and 7 bases at J, with 17 bases between. Under the authors' procedure: Reference gene primer amplification yielded estimated nucleated cell counts. Profiled with immunoSEQ multiplex PCR; TCRdb holds only in-frame clones, not every one. V, J and clone size reflect that table, while D and trimming were determined from the DNA. Of about 150,000 clones listed, roughly four fifths are singletons. These data come from a study of blood T cell repertoires in COVID-19. Study-wide context: Italy, Spain and the United States were the sources of the convalescent and acute COVID-19 samples.

The source of this sequence is a woman aged 55-70 years with acute or convalescent COVID-19. The chain joins TRBV4-1 to TRBJ1-5, with TRBD1 as a possible D gene (5 bases). Specimen: peripheral blood. Written as DNA, the CDR3 is TGCGCCAGCAGCCAAGGTCCTTCGGGGGTTGGGCAGCCCCAGCATTTT. This gives the protein CASSQGPSGVGQPQHF.